Listed below are T cell receptor beta chains from one sample, sequenced in a study of spatial heterogeneity in lung cancer. TCRdb fed the 5' RACE reads into MiXCR, producing one record per CDR3 protein. The sample lists roughly 15,000 distinct CDR3 sequences; 7.9% were seen once. The sequences come from PBMCs, collected at surgery. Receptor source: a female donor with early-stage non-small cell lung cancer. CDR3s include the opening cysteine and the closing phenylalanine or tryptophan. The D gene is left open where the match is weak. Clone sizes are given selectively: once, few, many, or a class where the clone is expanded.

V	size	J	D	CDR3	DNA
TRBV19	many	TRBJ2-7	-	CASSFSQPGLGWAYEQYF	TGTGCCAGTAGTTTCAGTCAACCGGGCCTCGGCTGGGCCTACGAGCAGTACTTC
TRBV6-4	few	TRBJ2-1	TRBD2	CASSELVGGSNEQFF	TGTGCCAGCAGTGAATTGGTGGGAGGGTCCAATGAGCAGTTCTTC
TRBV6-5	many	TRBJ2-3	TRBD2	CASSYSSWTSGSSVADTQYF	TGTGCCAGCAGTTACTCGAGTTGGACTAGCGGGAGTTCGGTCGCAGATACGCAGTATTTT
TRBV5-1	many	TRBJ2-5	TRBD2	CASSLRTSGGTSWETQYF	TGCGCCAGCAGCTTGAGGACTAGCGGGGGGACGTCCTGGGAGACCCAGTACTTC
TRBV2	few	TRBJ2-3	TRBD1	CASSPTGGSTDTQYF	TGTGCCAGCAGTCCGACAGGGGGCTCGACAGATACGCAGTATTTT
TRBV5-1	few	TRBJ2-4	-	CASSLKGTDIQYF	TGCGCCAGCAGCTTAAAGGGTACAGACATTCAGTACTTC
TRBV7-2	many	TRBJ1-1	-	CASSAQMMNTEAFF	TGTGCCAGCAGCGCCCAGATGATGAACACTGAAGCTTTCTTT
TRBV3-1	many	TRBJ2-1	TRBD1	CASSTDRLGYNEQFF	TGTGCCAGCAGCACGGACAGGTTAGGCTACAATGAGCAGTTCTTC
TRBV7-2	many	TRBJ2-3	TRBD2	CASSLWGGQTDTQYF	TGTGCCAGCAGCTTATGGGGGGGTCAGACAGATACGCAGTATTTT
TRBV6-2/TRBV6-3	few	TRBJ2-3	-	CASTHEEGFTDTQYF	TGTGCCAGCACCCACGAGGAGGGATTCACAGATACGCAGTATTTT
TRBV6-6	-	TRBJ1-2	TRBD1	CASSYSGQRTNYGYTF	TGTGCCAGCAGTTACTCGGGACAGAGGACTAACTATGGCTACACCTTC
TRBV12-3/TRBV12-4	-	TRBJ1-5	-	CASSYGDTAGQPQHF	TGTGCCAGCAGTTATGGGGACACGGCGGGTCAGCCCCAGCATTTT
TRBV19	medium-sized	TRBJ1-1	-	CASSIIAANTEAFF	TGTGCCAGTAGTATAATAGCGGCGAACACTGAAGCTTTCTTT
TRBV28	many	TRBJ2-4	TRBD1	CASSDGTDPMYQNIQYF	TGTGCCAGCAGTGACGGGACAGACCCGATGTACCAAAACATTCAGTACTTC
TRBV2	many	TRBJ1-5	-	CASAGLGFSNQPQHF	TGTGCCAGCGCCGGGTTAGGGTTTAGCAATCAGCCCCAGCATTTT
TRBV11-2	many	TRBJ2-2	-	CASNRQTPNTGELFF	TGTGCCAGCAACCGACAGACCCCGAACACCGGGGAGCTGTTTTTT
TRBV12-3/TRBV12-4	-	TRBJ2-1	TRBD2	CASSGLAGNEQFF	TGTGCCAGCAGCGGACTAGCCGGGAATGAGCAGTTCTTC
TRBV5-1	many	TRBJ2-7	TRBD2	CASKRTSGYEQYF	TGCGCCAGCAAACGGACTAGCGGCTACGAGCAGTACTTC
TRBV12-3/TRBV12-4	many	TRBJ1-2	-	CASSLGRGGNGYTF	TGTGCCAGCAGTTTAGGGAGGGGAGGAAATGGCTACACCTTC
TRBV12-3/TRBV12-4	medium-sized	TRBJ2-7	TRBD1	CASSYRDRRAYEQYF	TGTGCCAGCAGTTACCGGGACAGAAGAGCCTACGAGCAGTACTTC
TRBV7-2	-	TRBJ2-3	-	CASSLARPDTQYF	TGTGCCAGCAGCTTAGCGAGGCCAGATACGCAGTATTTT
TRBV6-5	-	TRBJ2-1	-	CASSYSWANYNEQFF	TGTGCCAGCAGTTACTCGTGGGCGAACTACAATGAGCAGTTCTTC
TRBV7-2	-	TRBJ2-7	TRBD2	CASSNSGGSYEQYF	TGTGCCAGCAGCAATAGCGGGGGGTCCTACGAGCAGTACTTC
TRBV4-2	many	TRBJ1-1	-	CASSQVEGGTEAFF	TGTGCCAGCAGCCAAGTGGAGGGGGGGACTGAAGCTTTCTTT
TRBV20-1	few	TRBJ2-5	-	CSASLTTLGETQYF	TGCAGTGCTAGCCTCACGACCCTTGGAGAGACCCAGTACTTC
TRBV24-1	many	TRBJ2-2	-	CATSDISNTGELFF	TGTGCCACCAGTGATATTTCGAACACCGGGGAGCTGTTTTTT
TRBV6-5	many	TRBJ2-7	TRBD1	CASSYATGQGYEQYF	TGTGCCAGCAGTTACGCAACAGGACAGGGCTACGAGCAGTACTTC
TRBV4-2	medium-sized	TRBJ2-1	TRBD2	CASSQDISGGADEQFF	TGTGCCAGCAGCCAAGATATTAGCGGGGGGGCGGATGAGCAGTTCTTC
TRBV2	many	TRBJ2-5	TRBD1	CASGEGARSSTQYF	TGTGCCAGCGGCGAGGGGGCCCGGTCGTCTACCCAGTACTTC
TRBV18	many	TRBJ2-7	TRBD1	CASSPGTGGYEQYF	TGTGCCAGCTCACCAGGGACAGGGGGCTACGAGCAGTACTTC
TRBV12-3/TRBV12-4	large	TRBJ2-3	TRBD2	CASSFGGAGDTQYF	TGTGCCAGCAGTTTCGGGGGGGCGGGAGATACGCAGTATTTT
TRBV7-2	-	TRBJ1-5	TRBD1	CASSLIPGGSNQPQHF	TGTGCCAGCAGCTTAATCCCAGGGGGTAGCAATCAGCCCCAGCATTTT
TRBV14	many	TRBJ2-7	TRBD2	CASSQFGGRAYEQYF	TGTGCCAGCAGCCAGTTTGGCGGGAGGGCCTACGAGCAGTACTTC
TRBV20-1	many	TRBJ2-3	TRBD2	CSARAQTSGITDTQYF	TGCAGTGCTAGGGCACAGACTAGCGGAATCACAGATACGCAGTATTTT
TRBV5-1	many	TRBJ2-3	TRBD2	CASSLSPGLLAADTQYF	TGCGCCAGCAGCTTATCTCCGGGGCTACTAGCGGCAGATACGCAGTATTTT
TRBV5-5	many	TRBJ2-5	TRBD2	CASSWGLAGGGETQYF	TGTGCCAGCAGCTGGGGACTAGCGGGAGGCGGAGAGACCCAGTACTTC
TRBV13	few	TRBJ2-7	TRBD1	CASSLIRDSSYEQYF	TGTGCCAGCAGCTTAATCCGGGACAGCTCCTACGAGCAGTACTTC